This T cell receptor (beta chain) was observed in a study of CD8 T cells in Susac syndrome. V lost 4 bases, J lost 0 bases, and 10 bases lay in between. Looked up from germline, CDR1 is SQVTM and CDR2 is ANQGSEA. This CDR3 contains 14 residues. It was with random hexamers that about 0.45 to 1 ug RNA was reverse transcribed. The authors amplified TCR beta CDR3 across 54 Vbeta and 13 Jbeta using immunoSEQ multiplex PCR. TCRdb recomputed calls from the immunoSEQ multiplex PCR reads with MiXCR, one row per CDR3 protein. Found here are 190,000 or so distinct CDR3 sequences, 90% to 95% of them singletons; the top ten hold just under 0.095%. Through negative isolation, CD4+ and CD8+ T cells were obtained, while TEMRA cells were enriched using FACS.

This rearrangement joins TRBV29-1 to TRBJ2-1; D is undetermined. The receptor was derived from a human donor with multiple sclerosis. Sequenced sample: CD4+ T cells from PBMCs. The CDR3 region is CSVVLLSSYNEQFF. Here the CDR3 DNA reads TGCAGCGTTGTGCTCCTGAGCTCCTACAATGAGCAGTTCTTC.